This entry features one T cell receptor (beta chain) sequence. This sample stems from a study of blood T cell repertoires in COVID-19. On the study more broadly: The study drew acute and convalescent COVID-19 samples from the United States, Italy and Spain. T cells, B-cell-depleted T cells, or PBMCs provided the cDNA or gDNA that served as material.

Unmatched junction bases numbered 1, after V lost 5 bases and J lost 7 bases. The CDR3 length is 11 residues. Methods used by the authors: By means of reference gene primer amplification, nucleated cell counts were estimated. TCRdb's table, derived via immunoSEQ multiplex PCR, lists solely in-frame clones and lacks some. V and J calls plus clone size are reproduced from that table; the DNA served to infer D and trimming. Of more than 95,000 clones in the sample, around nine tenths were seen once. The chain uses TRBV12-3 or TRBV12-4 and TRBJ2-7; 8 bases line up with TRBD2. Sample: peripheral blood. The TCR comes from a human donor in a cohort sampled during active COVID-19. CDR3 sequence reads: CASSRGGEQYF. The CDR3 region has the DNA TGTGCCAGCAGTCGGGGGGGGGAGCAGTACTTC.